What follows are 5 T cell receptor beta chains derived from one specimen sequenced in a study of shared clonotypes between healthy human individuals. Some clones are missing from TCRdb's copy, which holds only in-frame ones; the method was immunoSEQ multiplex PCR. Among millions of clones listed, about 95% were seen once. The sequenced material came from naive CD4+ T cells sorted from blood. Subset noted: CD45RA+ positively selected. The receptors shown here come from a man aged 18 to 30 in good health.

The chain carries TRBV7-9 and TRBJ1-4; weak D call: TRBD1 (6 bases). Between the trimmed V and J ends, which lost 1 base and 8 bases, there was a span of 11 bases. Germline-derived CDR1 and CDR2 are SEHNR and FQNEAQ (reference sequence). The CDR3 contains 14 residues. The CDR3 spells CASSLGKGDEKLFF. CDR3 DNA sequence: TGTGCCAGCAGCTTAGGGAAGGGGGACGAAAAACTGTTTTTT.

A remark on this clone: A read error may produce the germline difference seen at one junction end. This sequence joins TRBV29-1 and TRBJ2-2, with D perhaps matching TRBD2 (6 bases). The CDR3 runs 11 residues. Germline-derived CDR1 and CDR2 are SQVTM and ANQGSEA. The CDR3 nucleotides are TGTGGAGGGTACGACACCGGGGAGCTGTTTTTT. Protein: CGGYDTGELFF.

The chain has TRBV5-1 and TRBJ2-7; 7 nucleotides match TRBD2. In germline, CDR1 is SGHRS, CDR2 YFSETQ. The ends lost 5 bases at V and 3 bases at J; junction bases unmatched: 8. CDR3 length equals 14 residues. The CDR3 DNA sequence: TGCGCCAGCAGACGAGAGCGGGACTACTACGAGCAGTACTTC. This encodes CASRRERDYYEQYF. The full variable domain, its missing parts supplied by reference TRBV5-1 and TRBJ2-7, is KAGVTQTPRYLIKTRGQQVTLSCSPISGHRSVSWYQQTPGQGLQFLFEYFSETQRNKGNFPGRFSGRQFSNSRSEMNVSTLELGDSALYLCASRRERDYYEQYFGPGTRLTVT.

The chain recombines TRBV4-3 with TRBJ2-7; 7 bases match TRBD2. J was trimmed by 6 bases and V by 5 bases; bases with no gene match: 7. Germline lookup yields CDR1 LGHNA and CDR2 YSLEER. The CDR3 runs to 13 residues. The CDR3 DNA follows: TGCGCCAGCAGCGGGGGGGAGGGGCGCGAGCAGTACTTC. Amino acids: CASSGGEGREQYF.

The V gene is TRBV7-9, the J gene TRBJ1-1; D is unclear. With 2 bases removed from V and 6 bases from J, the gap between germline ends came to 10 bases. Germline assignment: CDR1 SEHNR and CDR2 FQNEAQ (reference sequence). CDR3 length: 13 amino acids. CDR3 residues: CASSLNGVAEAFF. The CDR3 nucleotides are TGTGCCAGCAGCTTAAACGGGGTCGCTGAAGCTTTCTTT.